The next 5 T cell receptor beta chains were all read from a single sample in a study of vaccination and CD4 T cells after COVID-19. These receptors have no identified antigens. The Oncomine TCR Beta short-read assay sequenced DNA from cultured CD4+ T cells. TCRdb passed the PCR reads through MiXCR, listing each CDR3 protein once. The sample shows about 1,900 distinct CDR3 sequences, 15% of them seen only once. Specified treatment: 10-day PBMC culture with coronavirus spike peptide pools or control peptides (ViraFEST assay). The unexposed donor gave CD4+ T cells before the COVID-19 pandemic (2011-2018). The sequenced material came from CD4+ T cells from blood, cultured in vitro. The receptors were sampled from a human donor in good health.

In its sample, this clonotype is medium-sized. V gene TRBV2 combines with J gene TRBJ1-1, with 9 bases that match TRBD1. Trimming took 1 base from V and 5 from J; bases not matched to a gene: 2. The CDR3 is made up of 14 amino acids. Germline values: CDR1 SNHLY, CDR2 FYNNEI. The CDR3 coding sequence is TGTGCCAGCAGTGAAGAGACAGGGGGGACTGAAGCTTTCTTT. As protein: CASSEETGGTEAFF.

The chain uses TRBV5-6 and TRBJ1-2, with TRBD1 matching over 8 bases. CDR1 and CDR2 (germline): SGHDT, YYEEEE. CDR3 length equals 14 residues. V lost 4 bases and J lost 3; bases outside the gene matches: 5. In nucleotides, the CDR3 is TGTGCCAGCAGCACCGGACAGGGAGACTATGGCTACACCTTC. This gives the protein CASSTGQGDYGYTF. Filled out from reference TRBV5-6 and TRBJ1-2, the complete variable domain reads DAGVTQSPTHLIKTRGQQVTLRCSPKSGHDTVSWYQQALGQGPQFIFQYYEEEERQRGNFPDRFSGHQFPNYSSELNVNALLLGDSALYLCASSTGQGDYGYTFGSGTRLTVV.

In this sample, this clonotype turned up a few times. The chain links TRBV11-2 to TRBJ1-1, with D unresolved. Germline CDR1 reads SGHAT; CDR2 reads FQNNGV. This CDR3 region has 13 residues. Trimming cost V 4 bases and J 1 base, with 7 bases left between them. CDR3 in DNA: TGTGCCAGCAGCTGGGCGGGGAACACTGAAGCTTTCTTT. It is translated as CASSWAGNTEAFF.

This clonotype ranks as large. The V and J genes are TRBV20-1 and TRBJ2-7, with D uncertain. The CDR3 loop spans 12 amino acids. V dropped 6 bases and J dropped 2 bases, with 11 bases sitting between them. Germline CDR1 and CDR2: DFQATT and SNEGSKA (reference sequence). The CDR3 sequence: CSAHAPPYEQYF. The CDR3 coding sequence is TGCAGTGCCCACGCACCCCCCTACGAGCAGTACTTC.

Details on this clonotype: This may come from a read error, since a much larger clone is one base off. No conserved phenylalanine or tryptophan ends this CDR3, so it is likely a read error. V usage is TRBV5-6 and J usage is TRBJ1-6, with D tentatively TRBD1 (6 bases). The CDR3 length is 15 residues. Trimming took off 0 bases at V and 8 bases at J, with 12 bases between the two ends. Germline V gives CDR1 SGHDT, CDR2 YYEEEE. The CDR3 DNA is TGTGCCAGCAGCTTGGGACAGGCGGGTGATTCACCCCTCCACCTT. It specifies CASSLGQAGDSPLHL.